These T cell receptor beta chains were read from a single sample in a study of shared clonotypes between healthy human individuals. Generated by immunoSEQ multiplex PCR, the TCRdb table keeps only in-frame clones and is missing some. The repertoire consists of a few million clones, with approximately 94% occurring once and the leading ten covering around 0.13%. The specimen sequenced was naive CD4+ T cells sorted from blood. Receptors were obtained from a man aged 18 to 29 in good health. Each CDR3 is given with its conserved first and last residue. The D gene is left open where the match is weak. The size of a clone is reported for some rows only, either as once, few or many, or as a class for expanded clones.

D gene | CDR3 length | clone size | J gene | V gene | CDR3 protein | CDR3 DNA
- | 15 | - | TRBJ2-1 | TRBV7-7 | CASSLERSSYNEQFF | TGTGCTAGCAGCTTAGAACGGAGCTCCTACAATGAGCAGTTCTTC
TRBD2 | 16 | - | TRBJ2-5 | TRBV5-1 | CASSLAPSGIRETQYF | TGCGCCAGCAGCTTGGCTCCTAGCGGGATCCGGGAGACCCAGTACTTC
TRBD1 | 15 | - | TRBJ1-2 | TRBV28 | CASSSGQGYPYGYTF | TGTGCCAGCAGTTCAGGACAGGGCTATCCCTATGGCTACACCTTC
- | 14 | - | TRBJ2-5 | TRBV7-2 | CASSLSWGQETQYF | TGTGCCAGCAGCTTAAGTTGGGGCCAAGAGACCCAGTACTTC
- | 14 | - | TRBJ2-7 | TRBV30 | CAWEKGERGYEQYF | TGTGCCTGGGAGAAGGGAGAAAGAGGGTACGAGCAGTACTTC
TRBD1 | 18 | - | TRBJ1-1 | TRBV10-3 | CATLPFTRQGLKFTEAFF | TGTGCCACTCTCCCATTCACGCGACAGGGGTTAAAATTCACTGAAGCTTTCTTT
- | 13 | - | TRBJ2-2 | TRBV25-1 | CASSDFPLGELFF | TGTGCCAGCAGTGATTTTCCATTGGGGGAGCTGTTTTTT
- | 14 | - | TRBJ1-5 | TRBV6-1 | CASYITGSNQPQHF | TGTGCCAGCTACATAACGGGTAGCAATCAGCCCCAGCATTTT
- | 12 | - | TRBJ2-1 | TRBV5-1 | CASSWATGEQFF | TGCGCCAGCAGCTGGGCCACGGGGGAGCAGTTCTTC
- | 16 | - | TRBJ2-2 | TRBV9 | CASSVAPGVDTGELFF | TGTGCCAGCAGCGTAGCTCCGGGGGTCGACACCGGGGAGCTGTTTTTT
- | 15 | - | TRBJ1-1 | TRBV5-1 | CASSLERVMNTEAFF | TGCGCCAGCAGCTTGGAGAGGGTGATGAACACTGAAGCTTTCTTT
TRBD2 | 16 | - | TRBJ2-3 | TRBV28 | CASSLGLAGVRDTQYF | TGTGCCAGCAGCTTGGGACTAGCGGGGGTCCGGGATACGCAGTATTTT
TRBD1 | 20 | - | TRBJ2-1 | TRBV5-1 | CASSLPRDRGQIVSYNEQFF | TGCGCCAGCAGCTTGCCCCGGGACAGGGGGCAGATTGTGAGTTACAATGAGCAGTTCTTC
TRBD2 | 16 | - | TRBJ2-5 | TRBV19 | CASSMGRGREQETQYF | TGTGCCAGTAGTATGGGGCGGGGGAGAGAACAAGAGACCCAGTACTTC
- | 12 | - | TRBJ1-5 | TRBV5-8 | CASSLINQPQHF | TGTGCCAGCAGCTTAATCAATCAGCCCCAGCATTTT
- | 16 | - | TRBJ1-6 | TRBV28 | CASIPGQRFYNSPLHF | TGTGCCAGCATCCCGGGACAACGTTTCTATAATTCACCCCTCCACTTT
TRBD1 | 15 | - | TRBJ1-2 | TRBV5-1 | CASSLGQGPNYGYTF | TGCGCCAGCAGCTTGGGACAGGGACCTAACTATGGCTACACCTTC
- | 14 | - | TRBJ2-5 | TRBV5-1 | CASSTGDSQETQYF | TGCGCCAGCAGCACGGGGGACAGCCAAGAGACCCAGTACTTC
- | 14 | - | TRBJ2-2 | TRBV11-2 | CASSLGVIPGELFF | TGTGCCAGCAGCTTAGGCGTGATCCCCGGGGAGCTGTTTTTT
- | 13 | - | TRBJ1-2 | TRBV29-1 | CSVGGLGNYGYTF | TGCAGCGTTGGAGGGTTGGGTAACTATGGCTACACCTTC
- | 13 | - | TRBJ1-1 | TRBV29-1 | CSVEDPQGREAFF | TGCAGCGTTGAAGATCCCCAGGGGCGAGAAGCTTTCTTT
- | 16 | - | TRBJ2-7 | TRBV7-9 | CASSLEASGGYKEQYF | TGTGCCAGCAGCTTGGAAGCATCTGGGGGATATAAAGAGCAGTACTTC
- | 17 | once | TRBJ1-3 | TRBV18 | CASSPPYGGAEGNTIYF | TGTGCCAGCTCACCACCGTATGGGGGCGCGGAAGGAAACACCATATATTTT
TRBD2 | 18 | once | TRBJ2-3 | TRBV9 | CASSPDRLAGTWTDTQYF | TGTGCCAGCAGCCCCGACCGACTAGCGGGTACGTGGACAGATACGCAGTATTTT
- | 14 | - | TRBJ1-1 | TRBV28 | CASSTTKGGTEAFF | TGTGCCAGCAGTACTACAAAGGGCGGCACTGAAGCTTTCTTT
- | 15 | - | TRBJ1-1 | TRBV9 | CASSVAQTGNTEAFF | TGTGCCAGCAGCGTAGCTCAGACAGGGAACACTGAAGCTTTCTTT
TRBD1 | 17 | - | TRBJ1-4 | TRBV15 | CATSRENDRGNKGKLFF | TGTGCCACCAGCAGGGAAAACGACAGGGGGAATAAAGGAAAACTGTTTTTT
- | 14 | few | TRBJ1-6 | TRBV7-2 | CASSLVGGNSPLHF | TGTGCCAGCAGCCTAGTTGGGGGAAATTCACCCCTCCACTTT
TRBD2 | 15 | - | TRBJ2-5 | TRBV19 | CASSPTSGLMETQYF | TGTGCCAGTAGTCCGACTAGCGGCCTTATGGAGACCCAGTACTTC
- | 13 | - | TRBJ1-2 | TRBV10-3 | CAISESREGGYTF | TGTGCCATCAGTGAGTCAAGAGAAGGAGGCTACACCTTC
TRBD1 | 12 | - | TRBJ1-4 | TRBV7-9 | CASSAHRGKIFF | TGTGCCAGCAGCGCCCACAGGGGGAAGATATTTTTT
- | 14 | - | TRBJ2-2 | TRBV18 | CASSSTRGPGELFF | TGTGCCAGCTCATCGACTAGAGGTCCCGGGGAGCTGTTTTTT
- | 15 | - | TRBJ2-7 | TRBV5-4 | CASSLDDWSSYEQYF | TGTGCCAGCAGCTTGGACGATTGGAGCTCCTACGAGCAGTACTTC
- | 13 | - | TRBJ2-7 | TRBV30 | CAWSVHRTYEQYF | TGTGCCTGGAGTGTACATCGGACATACGAGCAGTACTTC
- | 12 | - | TRBJ1-4 | TRBV19 | CASRGVEEKLFF | TGTGCCAGTCGGGGCGTTGAGGAAAAACTGTTTTTT
- | 16 | - | TRBJ1-3 | TRBV7-9 | CASSYRQADSGNTIYF | TGTGCCAGCAGTTACAGACAGGCCGACTCTGGAAACACCATATATTTT
TRBD1 | 12 | - | TRBJ2-7 | TRBV30 | CAWSDRDRAAYF | TGTGCCTGGAGTGATCGGGACAGGGCGGCGTACTTC
- | 15 | - | TRBJ1-2 | TRBV5-1 | CASSLESGANYGYTF | TGCGCCAGCAGCTTGGAGTCAGGGGCTAACTATGGCTACACCTTC
TRBD1 | 17 | - | TRBJ2-2 | TRBV30 | CAWSVPSGQDNTGELFF | TGTGCCTGGAGTGTACCCTCCGGACAGGATAACACCGGGGAGCTGTTTTTT
- | 14 | - | TRBJ1-4 | TRBV6-4 | CASSDSDTNEKLFF | TGTGCCAGCAGTGACTCGGACACGAATGAAAAACTGTTTTTT
- | 15 | - | TRBJ1-3 | TRBV28 | CASSLRKLSGNTIYF | TGTGCCAGCAGCCTCAGGAAACTCTCTGGAAACACCATATATTTT
- | 13 | - | TRBJ1-1 | TRBV25-1 | CASSESSLTEAFF | TGTGCCAGCAGTGAATCCTCTCTTACTGAAGCTTTCTTT
TRBD1 | 13 | - | TRBJ2-7 | TRBV29-1 | CSAGRDRGYEQYF | TGCAGCGCCGGCCGGGACAGAGGCTACGAGCAGTACTTC
- | 16 | - | TRBJ2-2 | TRBV9 | CASSVGSRGGTGELFF | TGTGCCAGCAGCGTAGGGAGTCGAGGGGGCACCGGGGAGCTGTTTTTT
TRBD2 | 16 | - | TRBJ2-2 | TRBV6-6 | CASSFTPGLGYGELFF | TGTGCCAGCAGTTTCACTCCGGGACTAGGTTACGGGGAGCTGTTTTTT